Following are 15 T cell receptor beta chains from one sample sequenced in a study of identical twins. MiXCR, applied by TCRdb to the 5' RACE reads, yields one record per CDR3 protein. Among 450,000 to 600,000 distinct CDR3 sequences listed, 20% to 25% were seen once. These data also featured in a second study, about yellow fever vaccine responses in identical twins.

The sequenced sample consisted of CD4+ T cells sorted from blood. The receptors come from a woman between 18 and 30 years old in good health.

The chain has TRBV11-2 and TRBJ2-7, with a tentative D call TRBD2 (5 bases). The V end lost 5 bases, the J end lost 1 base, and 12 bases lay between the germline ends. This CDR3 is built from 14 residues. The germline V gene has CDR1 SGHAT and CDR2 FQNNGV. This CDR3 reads CASSKEPGSYEQYV. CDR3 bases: TGTGCCAGCAGCAAAGAACCGGGGTCCTACGAGCAGTACGTC.

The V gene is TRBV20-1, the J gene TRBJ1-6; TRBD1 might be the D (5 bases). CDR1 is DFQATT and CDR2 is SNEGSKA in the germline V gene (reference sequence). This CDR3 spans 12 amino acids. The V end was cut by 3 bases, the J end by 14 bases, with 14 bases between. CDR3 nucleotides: TGCAGTGCTAGTACTGCGGGGGAATCCCTCCACTTT. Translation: CSASTAGESLHF.

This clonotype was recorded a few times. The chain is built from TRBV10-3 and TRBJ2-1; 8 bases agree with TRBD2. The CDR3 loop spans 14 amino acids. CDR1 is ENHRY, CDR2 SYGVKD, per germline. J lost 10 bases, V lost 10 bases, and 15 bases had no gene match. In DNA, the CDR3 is TGTGCCACCCGGGGGAGCGGGAGCACTAACGAGCAGTTCTTC. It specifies CATRGSGSTNEQFF.

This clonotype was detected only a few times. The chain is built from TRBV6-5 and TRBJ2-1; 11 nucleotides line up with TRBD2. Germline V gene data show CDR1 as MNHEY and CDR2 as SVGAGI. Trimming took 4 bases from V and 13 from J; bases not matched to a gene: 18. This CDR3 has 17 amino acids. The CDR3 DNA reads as TGTGCCAGCAGTTCCTTAGCCACTAGCGGGAGATCACAAAAACAGTTCTTC. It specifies CASSSLATSGRSQKQFF.

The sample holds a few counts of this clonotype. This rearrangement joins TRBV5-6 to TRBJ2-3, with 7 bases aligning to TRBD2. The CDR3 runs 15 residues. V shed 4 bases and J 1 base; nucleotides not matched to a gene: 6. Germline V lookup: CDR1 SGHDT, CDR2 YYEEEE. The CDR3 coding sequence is TGTGCCAGCAGCCCGTGGGGGGGAGGCACAGATACGCAGTATTTT. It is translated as CASSPWGGGTDTQYF.

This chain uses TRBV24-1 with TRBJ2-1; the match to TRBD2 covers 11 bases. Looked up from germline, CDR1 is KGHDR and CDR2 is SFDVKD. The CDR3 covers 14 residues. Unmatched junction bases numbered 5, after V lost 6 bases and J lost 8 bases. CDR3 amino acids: CATSHISGRDEQFF. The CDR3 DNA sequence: TGTGCCACCAGTCATATTAGCGGGAGGGATGAGCAGTTCTTC.

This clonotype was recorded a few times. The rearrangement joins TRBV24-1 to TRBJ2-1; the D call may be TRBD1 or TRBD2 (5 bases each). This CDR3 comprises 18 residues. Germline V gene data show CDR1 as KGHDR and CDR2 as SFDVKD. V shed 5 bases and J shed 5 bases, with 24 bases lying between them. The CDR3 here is CATSAGPGRFVGNNEQFF. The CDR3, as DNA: TGTGCCACCAGTGCGGGGCCCGGTAGATTCGTGGGGAACAATGAGCAGTTCTTC.

The chain's CDR3 is CASRLGGSTYNEQFF. The CDR3 DNA reads TGTGCCAGCAGACTTGGCGGGAGTACTTATAATGAGCAGTTCTTC. The rearrangement joins TRBV12-3 or TRBV12-4 to TRBJ2-1; TRBD2 aligns across 7 bases. V shed 6 bases, J shed 7 bases, and the junction held 12 bases outside the gene matches. The CDR3 has 15 amino acids.

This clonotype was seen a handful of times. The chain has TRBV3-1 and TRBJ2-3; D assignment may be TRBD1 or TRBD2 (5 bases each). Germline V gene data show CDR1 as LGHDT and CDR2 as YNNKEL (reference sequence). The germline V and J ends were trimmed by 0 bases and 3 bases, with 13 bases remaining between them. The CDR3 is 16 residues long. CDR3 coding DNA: TGTGCCAGCAGCCAAGATAAGGGACCGAGGACAGATACGCAGTATTTT. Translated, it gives CASSQDKGPRTDTQYF.

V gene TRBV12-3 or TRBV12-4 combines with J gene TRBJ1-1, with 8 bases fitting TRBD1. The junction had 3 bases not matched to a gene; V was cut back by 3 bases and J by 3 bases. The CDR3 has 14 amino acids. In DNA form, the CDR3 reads TGTGCCAGCAGTTTCAGGGGGCGGGACACTGAAGCTTTCTTT. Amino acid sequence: CASSFRGRDTEAFF.

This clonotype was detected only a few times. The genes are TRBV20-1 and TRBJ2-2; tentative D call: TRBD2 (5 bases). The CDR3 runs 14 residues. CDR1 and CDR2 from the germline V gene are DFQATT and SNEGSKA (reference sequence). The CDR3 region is CRCSRTSGTGELFF. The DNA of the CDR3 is TGCAGATGTAGTAGAACTAGTGGGACCGGGGAGCTGTTTTTT.

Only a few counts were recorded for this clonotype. The CDR3 DNA reads TGCAGTGCTCCGGGACAGGCGAATGAAAAACTGTTTTTT. Translated: CSAPGQANEKLFF. V gene TRBV20-1 combines with J gene TRBJ1-4, with 8 bases that match TRBD1. The CDR3 is 13 residues long. The germline V gene has CDR1 DFQATT and CDR2 SNEGSKA (reference sequence). With V trimmed by 5 bases and J by 5 bases, 4 bases remained unmatched.

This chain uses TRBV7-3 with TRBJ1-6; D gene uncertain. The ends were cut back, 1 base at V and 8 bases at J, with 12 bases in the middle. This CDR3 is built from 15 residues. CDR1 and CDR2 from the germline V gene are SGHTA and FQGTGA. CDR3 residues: CASSLRSSWDSPLHF. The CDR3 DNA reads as TGTGCCAGCAGCTTAAGATCCAGTTGGGATTCACCCCTCCACTTT.

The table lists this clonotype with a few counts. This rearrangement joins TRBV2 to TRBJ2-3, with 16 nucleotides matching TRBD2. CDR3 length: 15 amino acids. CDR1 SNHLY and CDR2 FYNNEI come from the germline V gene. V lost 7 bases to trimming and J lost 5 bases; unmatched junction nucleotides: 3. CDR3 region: CASTGTSGREDTQYF. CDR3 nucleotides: TGTGCCAGCACGGGGACTAGCGGGAGGGAAGATACGCAGTATTTT.

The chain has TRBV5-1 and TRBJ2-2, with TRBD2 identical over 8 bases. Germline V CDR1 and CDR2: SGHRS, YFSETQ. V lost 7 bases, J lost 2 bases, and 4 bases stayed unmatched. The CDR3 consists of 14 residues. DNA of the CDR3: TGCGCCAGCCGGACTAGCCTAAACACCGGGGAGCTGTTTTTT. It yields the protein CASRTSLNTGELFF.